The clone carrying this T cell receptor (beta chain) appeared many times. The antigen is not known. These data come from a study of identical twins. CDR3 length: 13 residues. CDR1 and CDR2 from the germline V gene are SEHNR and FQNEAQ (reference sequence). The ends were cut back, 1 base at V and 4 bases at J, with 8 bases in the middle. Study-level results: There was an excess of low generation probability in the out-of-frame alpha sequences that twins shared.

Template switching supplied a universal primer site; unique molecular identifiers were carried on the cDNA. TCRdb re-analysed the 5' RACE reads in MiXCR, keeping a single row per CDR3 protein. The sample lists some 630,000 distinct CDR3 sequences; 7.1% were seen once. These data also featured in a second study, about yellow fever vaccine responses in identical twins.

The V call is TRBV7-9, the J call TRBJ2-7, with D unresolved. The receptor comes from a woman aged 18-29 years in good health. The sequenced sample was PBMCs. The CDR3 here is CASSLVPEYEQYF. The CDR3, as DNA: TGTGCCAGCAGCTTAGTTCCCGAGTACGAGCAGTACTTC. The full variable domain, in which reference TRBV7-9 and TRBJ2-7 provide the parts outside the CDR3, is DTGVSQNPRHKITKRGQNVTFRCDPISEHNRLYWYRQTLGQGPEFLTYFQNEAQLEKSRLLSDRFSAERPKGSFSTLEIQRTEQGDSAMYLCASSLVPEYEQYFGPGTRLTVT.